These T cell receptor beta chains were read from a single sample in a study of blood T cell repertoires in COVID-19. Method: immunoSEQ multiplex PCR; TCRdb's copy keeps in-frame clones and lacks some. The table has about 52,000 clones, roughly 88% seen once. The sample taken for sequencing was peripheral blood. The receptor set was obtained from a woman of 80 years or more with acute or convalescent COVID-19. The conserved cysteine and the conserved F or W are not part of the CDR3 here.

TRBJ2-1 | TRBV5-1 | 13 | ASSLLPGVYNEQF
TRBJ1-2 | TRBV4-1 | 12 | ASSQGQINYGYT
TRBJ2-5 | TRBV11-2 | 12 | ASSFVRGGQTQY
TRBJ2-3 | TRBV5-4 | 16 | ASSLGTQLAGGADTQY
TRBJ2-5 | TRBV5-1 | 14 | ASSLSLSGSGETQY
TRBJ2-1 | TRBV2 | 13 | ASKGGVSSYNEQF
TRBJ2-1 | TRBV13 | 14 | ASSQLARSPYNEQF
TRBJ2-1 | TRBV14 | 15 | ASSQGWGRTSYNEQF
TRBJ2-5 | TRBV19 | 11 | ASSTSGRETQY
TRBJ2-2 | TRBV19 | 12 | ASSIGGGTGELF
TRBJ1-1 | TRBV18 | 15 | ASSPPWATGGNTEAF
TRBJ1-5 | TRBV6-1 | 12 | ASSEREGLTPQH
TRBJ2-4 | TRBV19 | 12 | ASSIAGTKNIQY
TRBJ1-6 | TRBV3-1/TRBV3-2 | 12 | ASSPTYRGSPLH
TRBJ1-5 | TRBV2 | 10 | ASTEENQPQH
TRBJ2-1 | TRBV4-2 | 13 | ASSLLAGGRNEQF
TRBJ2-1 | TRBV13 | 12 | ASSWRGMGNEQF
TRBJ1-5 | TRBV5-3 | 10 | ARGQRNQPQH
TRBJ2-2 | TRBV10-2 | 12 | ASGRLSNTGELF
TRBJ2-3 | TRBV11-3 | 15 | ASRRGTGDPGTDTQY
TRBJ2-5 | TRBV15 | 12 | ATRVAGGQETQY
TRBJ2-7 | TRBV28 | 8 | ASSRVRQY
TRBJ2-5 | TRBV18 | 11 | ASSPAGPETQY
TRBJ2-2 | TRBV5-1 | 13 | ASSSGVPNTGELF
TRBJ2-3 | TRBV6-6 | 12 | ASSFVQGPDTQY
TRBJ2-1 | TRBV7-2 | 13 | ASSSWREVGNEQF
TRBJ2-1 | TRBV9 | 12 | ASSPTSGSNEQF
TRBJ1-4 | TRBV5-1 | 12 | ASTRTGKNEKLF
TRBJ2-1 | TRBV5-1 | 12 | ASSSPGTWDEQF
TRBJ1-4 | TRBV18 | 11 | ASSRGVGEKLF
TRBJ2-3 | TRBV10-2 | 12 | ASPDRASTDTQY
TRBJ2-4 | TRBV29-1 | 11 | SVEGGNRNIQY
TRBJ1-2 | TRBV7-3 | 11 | ASSLVRGHGYT
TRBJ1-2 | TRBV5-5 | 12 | ASSFDRAFDGYT
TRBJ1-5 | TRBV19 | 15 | ASSMARDTFSNQPQH
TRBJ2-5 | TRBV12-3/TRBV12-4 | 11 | ASRPGAQETQY
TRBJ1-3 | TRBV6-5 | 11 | ASSTGRGNTIY
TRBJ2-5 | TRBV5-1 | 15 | ASTREGRGLIVETQY
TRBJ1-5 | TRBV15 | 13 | ATSRDSGSNQPQH
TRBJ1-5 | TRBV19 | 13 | ASSLIGQGNQPQH
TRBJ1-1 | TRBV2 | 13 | ASKLEQGADTEAF
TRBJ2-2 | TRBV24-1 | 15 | ATSDSRQGANTGELF
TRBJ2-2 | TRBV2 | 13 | ASSEQTSNTGELF
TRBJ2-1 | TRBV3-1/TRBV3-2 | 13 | ASSHHSGSYNEQF
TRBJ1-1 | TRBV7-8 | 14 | ASSLRDRGSNTEAF
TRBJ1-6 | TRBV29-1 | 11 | SVTQGSNSPLH
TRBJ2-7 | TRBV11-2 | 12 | ASNEGGGVGEQY
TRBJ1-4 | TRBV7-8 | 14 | ASSSRVGRTNEKLF
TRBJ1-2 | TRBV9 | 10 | ASSPDEGGYT
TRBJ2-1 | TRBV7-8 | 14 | ASSLVSQVGGNEQF
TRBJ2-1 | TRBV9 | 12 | ASSVAATDNEQF
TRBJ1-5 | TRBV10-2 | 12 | ASSDTGNNQPQH
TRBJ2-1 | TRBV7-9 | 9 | ASRGDNEQF
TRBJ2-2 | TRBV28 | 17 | ASSSDSSTIPTFTGELF
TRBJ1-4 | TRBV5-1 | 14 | ASSREGQGANEKLF
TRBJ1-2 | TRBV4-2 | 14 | ASSQEALSGDYGYT
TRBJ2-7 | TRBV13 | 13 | ASSSREGLVYEQY
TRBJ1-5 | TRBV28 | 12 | ASSLAGSGQPQH